Following are 15 T cell receptor beta chains from one sample sequenced in a study of T cells in Graves' hyperthyroidism and ophthalmopathy. RNA transcripts provided the source from which TCR beta CDR3 regions were amplified. Primed by the HTBI set, a first-round RT-PCR was run on the TCR CDR3. TCRdb re-analysed the multiplex PCR reads in MiXCR, keeping a single row per CDR3 protein. The table records about 400,000 distinct CDR3 sequences, under 15% of them present only once. Source material: blood. These receptors came from a woman aged 25 to 45 with Graves' hyperthyroidism.

This clonotype was found many times. Just one base apart from a much larger clone, this may be a read error. In nucleotides, the CDR3 is TGTGCCAGCAGTCCCGGGACTAGCGGGAGTAGTGAGCAGTTCTTC. It is translated as CASSPGTSGSSEQFF. The chain recombines TRBV12-3 or TRBV12-4 with TRBJ2-1; 14 nucleotides agree with TRBD2. The CDR3 contains 15 residues. V lost 5 bases, J lost 9 bases, and 6 bases stayed unmatched.

V gene TRBV6-1 combines with J gene TRBJ1-2; D ambiguous. V shed 6 bases and J shed 3 bases, with 8 bases lying between them. The CDR3 has 12 amino acids. In germline, CDR1 is MNHNS, CDR2 SASEGT. The CDR3 bases are TGTGCCAGCAGGGAGGGCGACTATGGCTACACCTTC. Amino acids: CASREGDYGYTF.

This clonotype was picked up many times. V and J are TRBV9 and TRBJ2-1, with TRBD2 matching 10 bases. The junction had 7 bases not matched to a gene; V was cut back by 0 bases and J by 7 bases. The germline V gene has CDR1 SGDLS and CDR2 YYNGEE. This CDR3 contains 16 residues. The CDR3 sequence: CASSVDPAGGPNEQFF. The CDR3 region has the DNA TGTGCCAGCAGCGTAGACCCAGCGGGAGGGCCGAATGAGCAGTTCTTC. The full variable domain, in which reference TRBV9 and TRBJ2-1 provide the parts outside the CDR3, is DSGVTQTPKHLITATGQRVTLRCSPRSGDLSVYWYQQSLDQGLQFLIQYYNGEERAKGNILERFSAQQFPDLHSELNLSSLELGDSALYFCASSVDPAGGPNEQFFGPGTRLTVL.

This clonotype was picked up a small number of times. The chain combines TRBV30 with TRBJ1-6; perhaps TRBD1 as D (5 bases). The CDR3 contains 15 residues. Trimming left V 0 bases short and J 10 bases short, with 16 bases between. Germline lookup yields CDR1 GTSNPN and CDR2 SVGIG (reference sequence). The CDR3 spells CAWSVGPGVGSPLHF. For the CDR3, the DNA is TGTGCCTGGAGTGTAGGGCCGGGGGTTGGGTCACCCCTCCACTTT.

The sample holds many counts of this clonotype. J is TRBJ1-5 and V is TRBV20-1; TRBD1 agrees at 7 bases. The CDR3 covers 17 residues. J was trimmed by 6 bases and V by 1 base; bases with no gene match: 15. Germline assignment: CDR1 DFQATT and CDR2 SNEGSKA (reference sequence). The CDR3 DNA reads TGCAGTGCTAGAGTGGGTGGAGCGCAGGGGGAAGGTCAGCCCCAGCATTTT. This gives the protein CSARVGGAQGEGQPQHF.

Of note for this clonotype: A much bigger clone sits one base away, suggesting this may be a read error. This chain connects TRBV7-2 to TRBJ2-7; either TRBD1 or TRBD2 may supply D (5 bases each). Germline loops: CDR1 SGHTA, CDR2 FQGNSA. This CDR3 is 15 amino acids long. The CDR3 nucleotides are TGTGCCAGCAGCTTAGTAGGTGGGACCTCCTACGAGCAGTGCTTC. Translation: CASSLVGGTSYEQCF. Variable domain in full (rest from reference TRBV7-2 and TRBJ2-7): GAGVSQSPSNKVTEKGKDVELRCDPISGHTALYWYRQSLGQGLEFLIYFQGNSAPDKSGLPSDRFSAERTGGSVSTLTIQRTQQEDSAVYLCASSLVGGTSYEQCFGPGTRLTVT.

This chain uses TRBV11-1 with TRBJ2-5; 11 bases are a match to TRBD1. V gave up 6 bases and J gave up 4 bases; unmatched junction bases: 10. CDR3 length: 16 residues. Looked up from germline, CDR1 is SGHAT and CDR2 is FQDESV (reference sequence). The chain's CDR3 is CASSRGQGAPRETQYF. The CDR3 nucleotides read TGTGCCAGCAGTAGAGGACAGGGGGCGCCCCGAGAGACCCAGTACTTC.

This clonotype was recorded many times. The chain recombines TRBV7-2 with TRBJ2-1, with TRBD2 identical over 13 bases. From germline, CDR1 is SGHTA and CDR2 FQGNSA. The J segment lost 6 bases and the V segment lost 4 bases, leaving 6 bases of the junction unmatched. The CDR3 is 16 amino acids. CDR3 nucleotide sequence: TGTGCCAGCAGCTATGGACTAGCGGGAGTTACCAATGAGCAGTTCTTC. Translation gives CASSYGLAGVTNEQFF.

This clonotype was seen at least ten times. The chain employs TRBV29-1 and TRBJ2-1; D possibly corresponds to TRBD2 (5 bases). Trimming left V 0 bases short and J 3 bases short, with 27 bases between. CDR1 and CDR2 from the germline V gene are SQVTM and ANQGSEA. The CDR3 length is 20 residues. Here the CDR3 DNA reads TGCAGCGTTGAAGATCGTGTGGTAAAGGCTAACGGGATTTACTACAATGAGCAGTTCTTC. Its translation: CSVEDRVVKANGIYYNEQFF.

The chain links TRBV28 to TRBJ1-3, with unresolved D. CDR1 MDHEN and CDR2 SYDVKM come from the germline V gene. V was clipped by 3 bases and J by 0 bases, with 12 bases between them. The CDR3 is 16 amino acids. The DNA for the CDR3 is TGTGCCAGCAGTTTCAGACACCGCCGCTCTGGAAACACCATATATTTT. Translation gives CASSFRHRRSGNTIYF.

The chain recombines TRBV6-1 with TRBJ2-3, with D possibly matching TRBD2 (6 bases). The CDR3 is made up of 16 amino acids. V was cut by 11 bases and J by 1 base, with 22 bases left in between. Germline V gene sequence: CDR1 MNHNS, CDR2 SASEGT. Here the CDR3 DNA reads TGTGCCTCCTTCGGGGTTGCAGGCGGGGGCACAGATACGCAGTATTTT. Encoded protein: CASFGVAGGGTDTQYF.

This clonotype was observed at least ten times. The rearrangement joins TRBV28 to TRBJ2-7, with D unresolved. The germline V gene encodes CDR1 MDHEN and CDR2 SYDVKM. V was cut by 2 bases and J by 1 base, with 12 bases left in between. The CDR3 consists of 15 residues. The CDR3 here is CASSLAAGPSYEQYF. The DNA of the CDR3 is TGTGCCAGCAGTTTAGCCGCTGGACCATCCTACGAGCAGTACTTC.

The J gene is TRBJ2-2, the V gene TRBV18; weak D call: TRBD2 (6 bases). CDR1 is KGHSH and CDR2 is LQKENI in the germline V gene. Between the trimmed V and J ends, which lost 1 base and 6 bases, there was a span of 15 bases. The CDR3 has 16 amino acids. The CDR3 here is CASSPQSTSNAGELFF. The CDR3, as DNA: TGTGCCAGCTCACCACAGAGTACTAGCAATGCCGGGGAGCTGTTTTTT.

This clonotype was counted many times. V is TRBV28 and J is TRBJ2-7, with D unclear. Germline values: CDR1 MDHEN, CDR2 SYDVKM. The CDR3 has 14 amino acids. Between the trimmed V and J ends, which lost 5 bases and 2 bases, there was a span of 13 bases. Written as DNA, the CDR3 is TGTGCCAGCAGTACCGGGCCTCCCACCTACGAGCAGTACTTC. This translates into CASSTGPPTYEQYF.

The chain joins TRBV6-1 to TRBJ2-7; 7 nucleotides agree with TRBD1. This CDR3 is built from 12 residues. Trimming cost V 7 bases and J 3 bases; bases outside gene matches: 3. CDR1 MNHNS and CDR2 SASEGT come from the germline V gene. CDR3 nucleotides: TGTGCCAGCAAATGGGACAGCTACGAGCAGTACTTC. Protein product: CASKWDSYEQYF.